The next 28 T cell receptor beta chains were all read from a single sample in a study of cytomegalovirus exposure and HLA in healthy donors. This table comes from immunoSEQ multiplex PCR, and its TCRdb copy is limited to in-frame clones, with some not included. The sample shows roughly 120,000 clones, more than 75% of them seen only once. The sequencing sample was made of PBMCs. The source of these receptors is a woman between 25 and 40 years old in good health and CMV-seropositive.

The chain uses TRBV28 and TRBJ2-2; 11 nucleotides agree with TRBD1. The length of the CDR3 is 18 residues. After removal of 6 bases from V and 4 bases from J, the junction contained 13 bases not matched to a gene. CDR1 is MDHEN, CDR2 SYDVKM, per germline. The CDR3 DNA follows: TGTGCCAGCAGGCAATGGACAGGGGGCGAATCTGGCACCGGGGAGCTGTTTTTT. This gives the protein CASRQWTGGESGTGELFF. The whole variable domain, remainder taken from reference TRBV28 and TRBJ2-2, is DVKVTQSSRYLVKRTGEKVFLECVQDMDHENMFWYRQDPGLGLRLIYFSYDVKMKEKGDIPEGYSVSREKKERFSLILESASTNQTSMYLCASRQWTGGESGTGELFFGEGSRLTVL.

About this clone itself: The junction departs from the called germline gene at one end, perhaps through a read error. The chain has TRBV30 and TRBJ2-3; TRBD2 matches 10 bases. Germline loops: CDR1 GTSNPN, CDR2 SVGIG (reference sequence). The CDR3 extends over 13 amino acids. In DNA, the CDR3 is TGTACCTGGAGCGGGGGGGCGGCAGATACGCAGTATTTT. It encodes CTWSGGAADTQYF.

This clone appeared a few times. V and J are TRBV7-9 and TRBJ2-5; TRBD1 agrees at 9 bases. There are 16 residues in the CDR3. The J segment lost 3 bases and the V segment lost 5 bases, leaving 10 bases of the junction unmatched. In germline, CDR1 is SEHNR, CDR2 FQNEAQ (reference sequence). The CDR3 DNA is TGTGCCAGCAGCCGTTCCGGGACAGGGTGGGAAGAGACCCAGTACTTC. It encodes CASSRSGTGWEETQYF.

This sequence joins TRBV2 and TRBJ2-3; D is undetermined. CDR3 length: 13 amino acids. Germline V gene lookup returns CDR1 SNHLY and CDR2 FYNNEI. With 8 bases removed from V and 1 base from J, the gap between germline ends came to 10 bases. The DNA for the CDR3 is TGTGCCAGCGGTACTCGCGGCACAGATACGCAGTATTTT. This translates into CASGTRGTDTQYF.

The rearrangement joins TRBV6-5 to TRBJ1-4, with 7 bases fitting TRBD1. The germline CDR1 and CDR2 sequences are MNHEY and SVGAGI. The CDR3 has 14 amino acids. Trimming took 5 bases from V and 8 from J; bases not matched to a gene: 8. This CDR3 is CASSPPGGREKLFF. Here the CDR3 DNA reads TGTGCCAGCAGTCCTCCAGGGGGACGGGAAAAACTGTTTTTT.

The DNA for the CDR3 is TGTGCCAGCAGCCCCGCAAGTGGGGGGATTCAAGAGACCCAGTACTTC. Its protein is CASSPASGGIQETQYF. The chain joins TRBV4-2 to TRBJ2-5; D perhaps matches TRBD2 (6 bases). The V gene lost 4 bases and the J gene lost 2 bases, with 17 bases spanning the gap. The CDR3 contains 16 residues. Per germline, CDR1 LGHNA and CDR2 YNFKEQ.

This sequence joins TRBV29-1 and TRBJ2-7; D gene ambiguous. Trimming stripped 0 bases from V and 0 bases from J, with 12 bases between. The CDR3 has 15 amino acids. Germline V gene lookup returns CDR1 SQVTM and CDR2 ANQGSEA. This CDR3 reads CSVEDPGGSSYEQYF. CDR3 nucleotide sequence: TGCAGCGTTGAAGACCCTGGCGGCAGCTCCTACGAGCAGTACTTC.

The chain joins TRBV19 to TRBJ2-7; 11 positions match TRBD2. The CDR3 length is 12 residues. After removal of 10 bases from V and 1 base from J, the junction contained 0 bases not matched to a gene. CDR1 is LNHDA and CDR2 is SQIVND in the germline V gene (reference sequence). The CDR3 sequence is CATSGGSYEQYF. CDR3 nucleotide sequence: TGTGCCACTAGCGGGGGGTCCTACGAGCAGTACTTC.

V usage is TRBV4-2 and J usage is TRBJ2-3, with 11 bases aligning to TRBD2. CDR1 is LGHNA and CDR2 is YNFKEQ in the germline V gene. Trimming removed 1 base from V and 1 base from J; junction bases left unmatched: 4. The CDR3 totals 17 residues. The CDR3 DNA sequence: TGTGCCAGCAGCCAAGTAAATAGCGGGGGGGGCACAGATACGCAGTATTTT. Amino acid sequence: CASSQVNSGGGTDTQYF.

J is TRBJ2-5 and V is TRBV4-2; 10 bases align to TRBD2. In germline, CDR1 is LGHNA, CDR2 YNFKEQ. The CDR3 loop spans 16 amino acids. Losses at the gene ends were 3 bases for V and 5 bases for J; bases not matched to a gene: 9. The chain's CDR3 is CASSQSGRAVWETQYF. The DNA of the CDR3 is TGTGCCAGCAGCCAGAGCGGGAGGGCCGTATGGGAGACCCAGTACTTC.

This sequence joins TRBV11-1 and TRBJ1-3, with D unresolved. Germline lookup yields CDR1 SGHAT and CDR2 FQDESV (reference sequence). This CDR3 region has 13 residues. V was cut by 5 bases and J by 2 bases, with 7 bases left in between. The CDR3, as DNA: TGTGCCAGCAGCCTTAGCACTGGAAACACCATATATTTT. Translation gives CASSLSTGNTIYF.

The chain couples TRBV9 to TRBJ1-2; unclear D gene. Germline V gene lookup returns CDR1 SGDLS and CDR2 YYNGEE. Trimming removed 0 bases at V and 4 bases at J, with 10 bases between. The CDR3 length is 14 residues. CDR3 sequence reads: CASSVDSQVYGYTF. The DNA of the CDR3 is TGTGCCAGCAGCGTAGATTCCCAGGTCTATGGCTACACCTTC.

The chain combines TRBV27 with TRBJ2-3; no definite D call. This CDR3 comprises 13 residues. Per the germline V gene, CDR1 is MNHEY and CDR2 is SMNVEV (reference sequence). V was shortened by 6 bases and J by 6 bases, with 13 bases between the two germline ends. CDR3 sequence: CASRRPVSDTQYF. In DNA, the CDR3 is TGTGCCAGCAGGAGGCCAGTATCTGATACGCAGTATTTT.

The V call is TRBV5-1, the J call TRBJ1-3; a weak D match, TRBD1 (6 bases). V lost 4 bases to trimming and J lost 0 bases, with 8 bases between them. Germline loops: CDR1 SGHRS, CDR2 YFSETQ. This CDR3 is 14 amino acids long. The CDR3 spells CASSQGPSGNTIYF. The CDR3 nucleotides read TGCGCCAGCAGCCAGGGGCCCTCTGGAAACACCATATATTTT.

The chain has TRBV5-1 and TRBJ2-7; 10 bases align to TRBD2. The CDR3 has 15 amino acids. CDR1 is SGHRS, CDR2 YFSETQ, per germline. The junction had 3 bases not matched to a gene; V was cut back by 0 bases and J by 3 bases. The CDR3 spells CASSLVASGSYEQYF. The CDR3, as DNA: TGCGCCAGCAGCTTGGTGGCTAGCGGGAGCTACGAGCAGTACTTC.

The V gene is TRBV9, the J gene TRBJ2-4, with a weak D call TRBD2 (7 bases). Looked up from germline, CDR1 is SGDLS and CDR2 is YYNGEE. The CDR3 totals 14 residues. The V gene lost 0 bases and the J gene lost 9 bases, with 13 bases spanning the gap. The DNA of the CDR3 is TGTGCCAGCAGCGTAGGAGGGGGGGCCGGCATTCAGTACTTC. Translating gives CASSVGGGAGIQYF.

This chain uses TRBV28 with TRBJ2-7, with TRBD1 matching over 9 bases. This CDR3 is built from 15 residues. Germline values: CDR1 MDHEN, CDR2 SYDVKM. Trimming at V came to 7 bases and at J to 3 bases, leaving 10 bases not matched to a gene. The CDR3 protein is CASTLGQGYVYEQYF. The CDR3 DNA is TGTGCCAGCACCCTTGGACAGGGGTACGTCTACGAGCAGTACTTC.

This rearrangement joins TRBV7-3 to TRBJ2-3; no reliable D call. Trimming cost V 6 bases and J 3 bases, with 16 bases left between them. CDR3 length: 15 amino acids. Germline CDR1 is SGHTA and CDR2 is FQGTGA. DNA of the CDR3: TGTGCCAGCAGTTTAGGTGGTCGGTGGACAGATACGCAGTATTTT. It is translated as CASSLGGRWTDTQYF.

The chain uses TRBV30 and TRBJ1-2; tentatively, D is TRBD1 (5 bases). The CDR3 spans 13 residues. CDR1 is GTSNPN, CDR2 SVGIG, per germline (reference sequence). CDR3 bases: TGTGCTGCCCAGGCAGGGCTTAACTATGGCTACACCTTC. It encodes CAAQAGLNYGYTF.

The V gene is TRBV6-1, the J gene TRBJ2-5; a possible D gene is TRBD1 (5 bases). The length of the CDR3 is 14 residues. V gave up 0 bases and J gave up 6 bases, with 11 bases separating them. Looked up from germline, CDR1 is MNHNS and CDR2 is SASEGT. The CDR3 coding sequence is TGTGCCAGCAGTGAAGCGGGGCCCCCGAAGACCCAGTACTTC. Its translation is CASSEAGPPKTQYF.

This sequence joins TRBV7-2 and TRBJ1-2, with 7 bases lining up with TRBD1. V trimming: 5 bases; J trimming: 2 bases; junction bases outside the gene matches: 2. The CDR3 sequence is 13 residues long. Germline CDR1 is SGHTA and CDR2 is FQGNSA. The CDR3 nucleotides are TGTGCCAGCAGCGTGACAGGGAACTATGGCTACACCTTC. It encodes CASSVTGNYGYTF.

This clone has only one observation. The CDR3 nucleotides read TGTGCCAGCAGCCGGACTAGCGGCGCCGGGGATACGCAGTATTTT. Protein product: CASSRTSGAGDTQYF. The rearrangement joins TRBV6-5 to TRBJ2-3, with 10 bases identical to TRBD2. Germline CDR1 reads MNHEY; CDR2 reads SVGAGI. The CDR3 sequence is 15 residues long. V trimming: 6 bases; J trimming: 6 bases; junction bases outside the gene matches: 9.

The gene calls are TRBV5-4 and TRBJ1-2; 7 bases fit TRBD1. Germline V gene data show CDR1 as SGHNT and CDR2 as YYREEE (reference sequence). The V and J ends lost 4 bases and 7 bases, in that order; junction bases with no gene match: 19. The CDR3 totals 17 residues. The CDR3 DNA sequence: TGTGCCAGCAGCCGTCAGACAGGGATTAACTATGGAGGTGGCTACACCTTC. Translated: CASSRQTGINYGGGYTF.

V usage is TRBV10-2 and J usage is TRBJ2-7; TRBD2 matches 14 bases. Trimming removed 2 bases from V and 2 bases from J; junction bases left unmatched: 5. The CDR3 sequence is 17 residues long. The germline V gene has CDR1 WSHSY and CDR2 SAAADI. The CDR3 region has the DNA TGCGCCAGCAGTGAGGGGGGACTAGCGGGGGAGACCTACGAGCAGTACTTC. Translating it yields CASSEGGLAGETYEQYF.

This clone came up once. The V gene is TRBV9, the J gene TRBJ2-7, with a weak D call TRBD1 (5 bases). The length of the CDR3 is 13 residues. Trimming took 4 bases from V and 5 from J, leaving 13 bases between them. Germline V gene sequence: CDR1 SGDLS, CDR2 YYNGEE. The chain's CDR3 is CASSPSLRDEQYF. The CDR3 coding sequence is TGTGCCAGCAGCCCATCCCTCAGGGACGAGCAGTACTTC.

The V gene is TRBV11-2, the J gene TRBJ2-1; 7 nucleotides match TRBD2. V was pared by 8 bases and J by 3 bases, with 4 bases of the junction left unmatched. CDR3 length: 13 amino acids. The germline V gene has CDR1 SGHAT and CDR2 FQNNGV. This CDR3 is CASGREIYNEQFF. Here the CDR3 DNA reads TGTGCCAGCGGGCGGGAGATCTACAATGAGCAGTTCTTC.

The chain combines TRBV30 with TRBJ1-2; 9 positions match TRBD1. V was pared by 2 bases and J by 5 bases, with 9 bases of the junction left unmatched. The CDR3 spans 15 residues. The germline gives CDR1 GTSNPN, CDR2 SVGIG (reference sequence). CDR3 residues: CAWSSGTGTIYGYTF. Written as DNA, the CDR3 is TGTGCCTGGAGTTCCGGGACAGGGACAATTTATGGCTACACCTTC.

The rearrangement joins TRBV27 to TRBJ2-1, with 9 bases aligning to TRBD1. There are 14 residues in the CDR3. The germline gives CDR1 MNHEY, CDR2 SMNVEV (reference sequence). V lost 7 bases and J lost 8; bases outside the gene matches: 9. The CDR3 nucleotides read TGTGCCAGCACCGTGGGACAGGGTAGCTATGAGCAGTTCTTC. Its protein product is CASTVGQGSYEQFF.